Presented here are 6 T cell receptor beta chains from one specimen sequenced in a study of shared clonotypes between healthy human individuals. Generated by immunoSEQ multiplex PCR, the TCRdb table keeps only in-frame clones and is missing some. The sample includes about 300,000 clones, around 72% of them seen just once. Sequenced: memory CD4+ T cells sorted from blood. Subset in this sample: CD45RA-negative fraction. The receptors here all came from a man aged 30 to 45 in good health.

Notes on this clone: Different DNA sequences within this sample yield the same CDR3. The chain couples TRBV29-1 to TRBJ1-1, with D maybe TRBD1 (5 bases). Trimming left V 6 bases short and J 0 bases short, with 17 bases between. This CDR3 contains 15 residues. Germline V gene sequence: CDR1 SQVTM, CDR2 ANQGSEA. The CDR3 nucleotides read TGCAGCGTCGCCCCAGGCTGGGGCATGAACACTGAAGCTTTCTTT. It translates to CSVAPGWGMNTEAFF.

The V gene is TRBV28, the J gene TRBJ2-2; 7 bases fit TRBD1. Germline trimming cut 7 bases from V and 6 bases from J; bases unmatched to any gene: 11. CDR1 is MDHEN, CDR2 SYDVKM, per germline. CDR3 length equals 15 residues. DNA for the CDR3: TGTGCCAGCACCTTCCCAGGGGGTGGCTCCGGGGAGCTGTTTTTT. The encoded protein is CASTFPGGGSGELFF.

This clone was picked up a small number of times. This chain joins TRBV19 and TRBJ2-5, with unresolved D. Trimming cost V 3 bases and J 1 base, with 9 bases left between them. CDR3 length: 14 residues. Germline-derived CDR1 and CDR2 are LNHDA and SQIVND (reference sequence). CDR3 DNA sequence: TGTGCCAGTAGTATCGGGCGTATCCAAGAGACCCAGTACTTC. Translating gives CASSIGRIQETQYF.

The chain uses TRBV5-1 and TRBJ2-2; 9 positions match TRBD2. The CDR3 sequence is 15 residues long. The germline V gene has CDR1 SGHRS and CDR2 YFSETQ. Trimming removed 4 bases from V and 2 bases from J; junction bases left unmatched: 3. CDR3 amino acids: CASSALAGNTGELFF. In DNA, the CDR3 is TGCGCCAGCAGCGCGCTAGCGGGAAACACCGGGGAGCTGTTTTTT.

This clone occurred many times. The J gene is TRBJ1-5, the V gene TRBV28; D uncertain. The V gene's germline CDR1 is MDHEN and CDR2 SYDVKM. There are 18 residues in the CDR3. Trimming removed 10 bases at V and 0 bases at J, with 25 bases between. CDR3 coding DNA: TGTGCCATCCGTCCCCGAACCAATAACCGTGCTAGCAATCAGCCCCAGCATTTT. Translation gives CAIRPRTNNRASNQPQHF. Using reference TRBV28 and TRBJ1-5 for the parts outside the CDR3, the full variable domain is DVKVTQSSRYLVKRTGEKVFLECVQDMDHENMFWYRQDPGLGLRLIYFSYDVKMKEKGDIPEGYSVSREKKERFSLILESASTNQTSMYLCAIRPRTNNRASNQPQHFGDGTRLSIL.

The V gene is TRBV19, the J gene TRBJ1-5; D ambiguous. Germline V gene lookup returns CDR1 LNHDA and CDR2 SQIVND (reference sequence). With 5 bases removed from V and 7 bases from J, the gap between germline ends came to 12 bases. This CDR3 contains 13 residues. The CDR3 nucleotides read TGTGCCAGTAGTGTGGGTAATCACCAGCCCCAGCATTTT. This gives the protein CASSVGNHQPQHF. The variable domain in full, with the rest retrieved from reference TRBV19 and TRBJ1-5, is DGGITQSPKYLFRKEGQNVTLSCEQNLNHDAMYWYRQDPGQGLRLIYYSQIVNDFQKGDIAEGYSVSREKKESFPLTVTSAQKNPTAFYLCASSVGNHQPQHFGDGTRLSIL.